The rows below give T cell receptor beta chains drawn from one sample of a study of blood T cell repertoires in COVID-19. The protocol was immunoSEQ multiplex PCR, while the TCRdb copy is restricted to in-frame clones and leaves out a portion. The repertoire holds roughly 70,000 clones, over 70% seen once, with more than 5% in the top ten. The source material was peripheral blood. The receptors originated from a man in his forties or fifties with active COVID-19. The CDR3 runs from the conserved cysteine through the conserved F or W. Each record gives: clone size, J gene, D gene, CDR3 length, V gene, CDR3 protein, CDR3 DNA. D genes are given only for firm matches. The listing skips clone size in some rows; elsewhere it reads once, few, many or a size class.

clone size: .
J gene: TRBJ2-7
D gene: TRBD1
CDR3 length: 14
V gene: TRBV2
CDR3 protein: CASSQDRGVYEQYF
CDR3 DNA: TGTGCCAGCAGCCAAGACAGGGGCGTTTACGAGCAGTACTTC

clone size: .
J gene: TRBJ2-7
D gene: TRBD1
CDR3 length: 13
V gene: TRBV15
CDR3 protein: CATSRQTGIEQYF
CDR3 DNA: TGTGCCACCAGCCGCCAGACAGGGATCGAGCAGTACTTC

clone size: .
J gene: TRBJ2-3
D gene: .
CDR3 length: 14
V gene: TRBV5-4
CDR3 protein: CASSPGHFTDTQYF
CDR3 DNA: TGTGCCAGCAGCCCGGGACACTTCACAGATACGCAGTATTTT

clone size: .
J gene: TRBJ1-1
D gene: TRBD1
CDR3 length: 17
V gene: TRBV5-1
CDR3 protein: CASSPGTGAGLNTEAFF
CDR3 DNA: TGCGCCAGCAGCCCAGGGACAGGAGCTGGACTGAACACTGAAGCTTTCTTT

clone size: medium-sized
J gene: TRBJ1-1
D gene: .
CDR3 length: 14
V gene: TRBV27
CDR3 protein: CASSTGTFGTEAFF
CDR3 DNA: TGTGCCAGCAGTACAGGGACCTTTGGCACTGAAGCTTTCTTT

clone size: once
J gene: TRBJ2-1
D gene: TRBD2
CDR3 length: 16
V gene: TRBV5-1
CDR3 protein: CASSFTGTSLSNEQFF
CDR3 DNA: TGCGCCAGCAGCTTTACCGGGACTAGCCTTTCCAATGAGCAGTTCTTC

clone size: .
J gene: TRBJ1-1
D gene: TRBD1
CDR3 length: 12
V gene: TRBV2
CDR3 protein: CASRQGARSAFF
CDR3 DNA: TGTGCCAGCCGCCAGGGGGCGCGGTCGGCTTTCTTT

clone size: few
J gene: TRBJ2-3
D gene: .
CDR3 length: 13
V gene: TRBV5-4
CDR3 protein: CASSPEVVDTQYF
CDR3 DNA: TGTGCCAGCAGCCCGGAGGTCGTAGATACGCAGTATTTT

clone size: .
J gene: TRBJ2-3
D gene: .
CDR3 length: 15
V gene: TRBV25-1
CDR3 protein: CASRGGRLSTDTQYF
CDR3 DNA: TGTGCCAGCAGGGGGGGAAGGCTCAGCACAGATACGCAGTATTTT

clone size: .
J gene: TRBJ2-3
D gene: .
CDR3 length: 15
V gene: TRBV7-9
CDR3 protein: CASSPKVRVSDTQYF
CDR3 DNA: TGTGCCAGCAGCCCCAAGGTCCGGGTTTCTGATACGCAGTATTTT

clone size: .
J gene: TRBJ2-7
D gene: .
CDR3 length: 12
V gene: TRBV25-1
CDR3 protein: CASSDRVTEQYF
CDR3 DNA: TGTGCCAGCAGTGACCGGGTAACCGAGCAGTACTTC

clone size: .
J gene: TRBJ1-2
D gene: TRBD1
CDR3 length: 14
V gene: TRBV3-1/TRBV3-2
CDR3 protein: CASSQTGLRNGYTF
CDR3 DNA: TGTGCCAGCAGCCAGACAGGGTTAAGGAATGGCTACACCTTC

clone size: once
J gene: TRBJ2-7
D gene: TRBD1
CDR3 length: 14
V gene: TRBV5-6
CDR3 protein: CASSKGTEIYEQYF
CDR3 DNA: TGTGCCAGCAGCAAAGGGACAGAGATCTACGAGCAGTACTTC

clone size: .
J gene: TRBJ2-1
D gene: TRBD2
CDR3 length: 17
V gene: TRBV7-9
CDR3 protein: CASSLAWSGGRLGEQFF
CDR3 DNA: TGTGCCAGCAGCTTAGCGTGGTCGGGAGGGCGTCTTGGTGAGCAGTTCTTC

clone size: .
J gene: TRBJ1-1
D gene: .
CDR3 length: 14
V gene: TRBV5-5
CDR3 protein: CASSLVPGEVTAFF
CDR3 DNA: TGTGCCAGCAGCTTGGTACCCGGTGAGGTAACGGCTTTCTTT

clone size: few
J gene: TRBJ2-7
D gene: .
CDR3 length: 12
V gene: TRBV28
CDR3 protein: CASSRGFYEQYF
CDR3 DNA: TGTGCCAGCAGCCGGGGTTTCTACGAGCAGTACTTC

clone size: .
J gene: TRBJ1-4
D gene: .
CDR3 length: 14
V gene: TRBV7-2
CDR3 protein: CASSLGGGNEKLFF
CDR3 DNA: TGTGCCAGCAGCTTAGGGGGGGGTAATGAAAAACTGTTTTTT

clone size: .
J gene: TRBJ2-6
D gene: .
CDR3 length: 12
V gene: TRBV27
CDR3 protein: CASRTGANVLTF
CDR3 DNA: TGTGCCAGCAGGACAGGGGCCAACGTCCTGACTTTC

clone size: few
J gene: TRBJ1-3
D gene: TRBD1
CDR3 length: 16
V gene: TRBV10-3
CDR3 protein: CATQGPRQGAGNTIYF
CDR3 DNA: TGTGCCACCCAAGGCCCCAGACAGGGGGCTGGAAACACCATATATTTT

clone size: .
J gene: TRBJ2-2
D gene: TRBD1
CDR3 length: 17
V gene: TRBV5-4
CDR3 protein: CASSLGPGQGAAGELFF
CDR3 DNA: TGTGCCAGCAGCTTGGGACCGGGACAGGGGGCTGCCGGGGAGCTGTTTTTT

clone size: .
J gene: TRBJ1-5
D gene: .
CDR3 length: 14
V gene: TRBV6-2/TRBV6-3
CDR3 protein: CASSYSGDGQPQHF
CDR3 DNA: TGTGCCAGCAGTTACAGCGGGGATGGTCAGCCCCAGCATTTT

clone size: .
J gene: TRBJ2-5
D gene: .
CDR3 length: 12
V gene: TRBV6-5
CDR3 protein: CASRDIQETQYF
CDR3 DNA: TGTGCCAGCAGGGACATCCAAGAGACCCAGTACTTC

clone size: .
J gene: TRBJ2-1
D gene: TRBD2
CDR3 length: 15
V gene: TRBV6-2/TRBV6-3
CDR3 protein: CASSPQAGRVVEQFF
CDR3 DNA: TGTGCCAGCAGTCCGCAAGCGGGAAGGGTTGTTGAGCAGTTCTTC

clone size: .
J gene: TRBJ2-5
D gene: .
CDR3 length: 14
V gene: TRBV10-3
CDR3 protein: CAISAKGPGETQYF
CDR3 DNA: TGTGCCATCAGTGCCAAGGGGCCAGGGGAGACCCAGTACTTC

clone size: .
J gene: TRBJ2-7
D gene: .
CDR3 length: 11
V gene: TRBV20-1
CDR3 protein: CSATLAYEQYF
CDR3 DNA: TGCAGTGCCACTCTAGCCTACGAGCAGTACTTC

clone size: .
J gene: TRBJ1-5
D gene: .
CDR3 length: 12
V gene: TRBV12-3/TRBV12-4
CDR3 protein: CASSKSNQPQHF
CDR3 DNA: TGTGCCAGCAGCAAAAGCAATCAGCCCCAGCATTTT

clone size: .
J gene: TRBJ1-6
D gene: .
CDR3 length: 14
V gene: TRBV7-9
CDR3 protein: CASRDGRSDSPLHF
CDR3 DNA: TGTGCCAGCAGAGATGGAAGGAGCGATTCACCCCTCCACTTT

clone size: .
J gene: TRBJ2-7
D gene: .
CDR3 length: 14
V gene: TRBV27
CDR3 protein: CASSLVRGADEQYF
CDR3 DNA: TGTGCCAGCAGTTTGGTCCGGGGGGCGGACGAGCAGTACTTC

clone size: .
J gene: TRBJ1-4
D gene: .
CDR3 length: 14
V gene: TRBV28
CDR3 protein: CASTPPRNNEKLFF
CDR3 DNA: TGTGCCAGCACCCCCCCGAGAAATAATGAAAAACTGTTTTTT

clone size: once
J gene: TRBJ1-5
D gene: .
CDR3 length: 17
V gene: TRBV7-2
CDR3 protein: CASSLGKTIYSNQPQHF
CDR3 DNA: TGTGCCAGCAGCTTAGGAAAGACAATTTATAGCAATCAGCCCCAGCATTTT

clone size: .
J gene: TRBJ1-2
D gene: .
CDR3 length: 16
V gene: TRBV10-3
CDR3 protein: CATSFDQSPEVYGYTF
CDR3 DNA: TGTGCCACCTCGTTTGACCAATCTCCCGAGGTCTATGGCTACACCTTC

clone size: .
J gene: TRBJ1-3
D gene: TRBD1
CDR3 length: 15
V gene: TRBV10-3
CDR3 protein: CAISETGGTGNTIYF
CDR3 DNA: TGTGCCATCAGTGAAACAGGGGGTACTGGAAACACCATATATTTT